Included here is one T cell receptor (beta chain) sequence, with context. Other DNA variants within this sample encode the same CDR3. The V gene's germline CDR1 is LGHDT and CDR2 YNNKEL (reference sequence). The CDR3 loop spans 14 amino acids. V dropped 4 bases and J dropped 10; count of bases not matched to a gene: 5. The source of the sample is a study of blood T cell repertoires in COVID-19. The overall study: Sites across the United States, Italy and Spain contributed samples from acute and convalescent COVID-19.

Profiling relied on immunoSEQ multiplex PCR, and the TCRdb table lists in-frame clones only, not all of them. This sample has approximately 240,000 clones; 65% to 80% occur once, and the top ten carry over 3%. The clonotype was recovered from a woman in her thirties or forties with active or convalescent COVID-19. This chain connects TRBV3-1 (or the pseudogene TRBV3-2) to TRBJ1-6; 9 bases are a match to TRBD1. The sequencing input was peripheral blood. CDR3 protein: CASSPGQGRSPLHF. The CDR3 DNA sequence: TGTGCCAGCAGCCCGGGACAGGGACGATCACCCCTCCACTTT.